The entry below describes one T cell receptor beta chain. Its specificity is unknown. The use of a sample-barcoded 5' primer and a J-beta primer mix characterized a second PCR of about 7 to 12 cycles. TCRdb ran MiXCR on the 5' RACE reads and lists one entry per CDR3 protein. The table shows about 1.5 million distinct CDR3 sequences, with 35% to 45% occurring only once. The data were obtained in a study of blood T cells in healthy people across ages. Notes on the study in general: Diversity estimates from one million T cells were considered underestimates. Higher diversity and more naive CD4+ cells were features of long-lived donors, compared to aged donors.

Trimming shortened V by 8 bases and J by 0 bases, and 14 bases separated the two germline ends. This CDR3 has 16 amino acids. The V gene's germline CDR1 is ENHRY and CDR2 SYGVKD. Per-sample PBMC isolation yielded at least 6 million cells. The material sequenced was blood. The chain links TRBV10-3 to TRBJ2-6; no reliable D call. The TCR sequence derives from a young woman in good health. The CDR3 loop reads CAIPQTPRSGANVLTF. Here the CDR3 DNA reads TGTGCCATCCCGCAGACACCTCGCTCTGGGGCCAACGTCCTGACTTTC.